The 23 T cell receptor beta chains listed next were all sequenced from one sample in a study of Graves' ophthalmopathy and Graves' hyperthyroidism. From RNA, the CDR3 regions of TCR beta chains were amplified and sequenced. First-round RT-PCR with HTBI primers preceded a second-round multiplex PCR. TCRdb reanalysed the multiplex PCR reads using MiXCR and keeps one entry per CDR3 protein. There are a few hundred thousand distinct CDR3 sequences in the sample; roughly a sixth occur only once, and 9% to 15% lies in the top ten. Sequencing was performed on peripheral blood. Source of these receptors: an adult man with Graves' ophthalmopathy.

This clonotype was found many times. The chain is built from TRBV6-5 and TRBJ2-5; TRBD1 is a possible D gene (6 bases). The V end was cut by 0 bases, the J end by 0 bases, with 20 bases between. The CDR3 has 19 residues. CDR1 and CDR2 (germline): MNHEY, SVGAGI. The CDR3 protein is CASSYSSGSMQGYQETQYF. The CDR3 region has the DNA TGTGCCAGCAGTTACTCATCCGGTTCGATGCAGGGGTACCAAGAGACCCAGTACTTC.

This chain joins TRBV6-1 and TRBJ1-5; D may be TRBD1 (6 bases). V shed 7 bases and J shed 7 bases, with 20 bases lying between them. The CDR3 sequence is 15 residues long. Germline V lookup: CDR1 MNHNS, CDR2 SASEGT. The CDR3 protein is CASTLRWGAQQPQHF. The CDR3 bases are TGTGCCAGCACCCTTAGGTGGGGGGCACAGCAGCCCCAGCATTTT.

This clonotype was seen ten or more times. This sequence joins TRBV6-2 or TRBV6-3 and TRBJ2-7, with D uncertain. V lost 1 base and J lost 6, with 4 bases in between. The length of the CDR3 is 11 residues. CDR1 MNHEY and CDR2 SVGEGT come from the germline V gene. The CDR3 DNA is TGTGCCAGCAGTTACTTAGGCGAGCAGTACTTC. Its translation is CASSYLGEQYF.

This clonotype was counted many times. This chain links TRBV11-2 with TRBJ1-2, with D possibly TRBD1 on 6 matching bases. The germline gives CDR1 SGHAT, CDR2 FQNNGV. This CDR3 spans 15 amino acids. V was trimmed by 5 bases and J by 5 bases, leaving 18 bases between them. Here the CDR3 reads CASSLTGARGYGYTF. CDR3 DNA sequence: TGTGCCAGCAGCCTAACAGGCGCCAGGGGATATGGCTACACCTTC.

This clonotype was seen at least ten times. CDR3: CASGETANTEAFF. CDR3 in DNA: TGTGCCAGCGGGGAGACAGCAAATACTGAAGCTTTCTTT. The genes are TRBV6-1 and TRBJ1-1; D might be TRBD1 (5 bases). Per germline, CDR1 MNHNS and CDR2 SASEGT. The V end lost 8 bases, the J end lost 5 bases, and 15 bases lay between the germline ends. CDR3 length: 13 amino acids.

This clonotype occurred many times. The J gene is TRBJ2-2, the V gene TRBV6-2 or TRBV6-3, with 7 bases matching TRBD1. CDR1 and CDR2 from the germline V gene are MNHEY and SVGEGT. J gave up 2 bases and V 5 bases, and 5 bases lay outside the gene matches. There are 15 residues in the CDR3. CDR3 loop: CASSETGANTGELFF. The CDR3 DNA reads as TGTGCCAGCAGTGAAACAGGGGCTAACACCGGGGAGCTGTTTTTT.

The table lists this clonotype with many counts. The chain combines TRBV6-2 or TRBV6-3 with TRBJ1-3; a possible D gene is TRBD1 (5 bases). Trimming took off 7 bases at V and 2 bases at J, with 12 bases between the two ends. The CDR3 has 14 amino acids. The germline CDR1 and CDR2 sequences are MNHEY and SVGEGT. CDR3 nucleotide sequence: TGTGCCAGCACCTCGACAGCCACTGGAAACACCATATATTTT. This sequence encodes CASTSTATGNTIYF.

The V and J genes are TRBV11-2 and TRBJ2-7; the match to TRBD1 covers 8 bases. The ends lost 4 bases at V and 6 bases at J; junction bases unmatched: 5. Germline V gives CDR1 SGHAT, CDR2 FQNNGV. The length of the CDR3 is 13 residues. This CDR3 is CASSYGDRSEQYF. The CDR3 region has the DNA TGTGCCAGCAGCTACGGGGACAGGAGCGAGCAGTACTTC.

The chain recombines TRBV20-1 with TRBJ1-5; possibly TRBD1 for D (6 bases). The V gene's germline CDR1 is DFQATT and CDR2 SNEGSKA (reference sequence). Between the trimmed V and J ends, which lost 3 bases and 0 bases, there was a span of 21 bases. This CDR3 has 18 residues. The chain's CDR3 is CSASPPPGALASNQPQHF. CDR3 in DNA: TGCAGTGCTAGCCCCCCGCCAGGGGCGTTAGCTAGCAATCAGCCCCAGCATTTT.

This clonotype was counted many times. The chain recombines TRBV13 with TRBJ2-5, with D possibly matching TRBD1 (6 bases). V lost 5 bases and J 4 bases, leaving 11 bases between the germline ends. The V gene's germline CDR1 is PRHDT and CDR2 FYEKMQ (reference sequence). The CDR3 consists of 13 residues. The CDR3 coding sequence is TGTGCCAGCAGCCGGGACAAGGCAGAGACCCAGTACTTC. It is translated as CASSRDKAETQYF.

This clonotype has a count of ten or more. The V gene is TRBV13, the J gene TRBJ2-7; D call uncertain. Germline V lookup: CDR1 PRHDT, CDR2 FYEKMQ (reference sequence). This CDR3 is 14 amino acids long. The V gene lost 5 bases and the J gene lost 0 bases, with 11 bases spanning the gap. The CDR3 DNA reads TGTGCCAGCAGCCCACAGAGCAGCTCCTACGAGCAGTACTTC. Translating gives CASSPQSSSYEQYF.

This clonotype was counted ten times or more. This chain uses TRBV19 with TRBJ1-1; the D gene is possibly TRBD1 (5 bases). This CDR3 has 13 amino acids. Germline V gives CDR1 LNHDA, CDR2 SQIVND (reference sequence). Trimming left V 6 bases short and J 5 bases short, with 13 bases between. CDR3 in amino acids: CASREIRGTEAFF. CDR3 DNA: TGTGCCAGTAGGGAAATCCGGGGGACTGAAGCTTTCTTT.

The sample holds many counts of this clonotype. V gene TRBV25-1 combines with J gene TRBJ1-1, with D possibly being TRBD1 (5 bases). Trimming cost V 6 bases and J 2 bases, with 13 bases left between them. Germline V gives CDR1 MGHDK, CDR2 SYGVNS. This CDR3 is built from 14 residues. The CDR3 DNA reads as TGTGCCAGCAGAATAAGCAGGGAAAACACTGAAGCTTTCTTT. Translation gives CASRISRENTEAFF.

In this sample, this clonotype turned up many times. The V gene is TRBV20-1, the J gene TRBJ1-2, with 7 bases that match TRBD1. This CDR3 is built from 16 residues. V lost 3 bases and J lost 3; bases outside the gene matches: 13. Germline lookup yields CDR1 DFQATT and CDR2 SNEGSKA (reference sequence). CDR3 loop: CSASPPGQGEDYGYTF. CDR3 sequence (DNA): TGCAGTGCTAGCCCTCCAGGGCAGGGGGAAGACTATGGCTACACCTTC.

Many counts were recorded for this clonotype. CDR3 region: CSVGQGRTEAFF. CDR3 coding DNA: TGCAGCGTTGGCCAGGGGAGGACTGAAGCTTTCTTT. The V and J genes are TRBV29-1 and TRBJ1-1, with a tentative D call TRBD1 (6 bases). The CDR3 extends over 12 amino acids. CDR1 SQVTM and CDR2 ANQGSEA come from the germline V gene. Trimming removed 4 bases at V and 5 bases at J, with 11 bases between.

About this clonotype: This may arise from a read error, as a much more abundant clone is one base away. Since no conserved phenylalanine or tryptophan closes the CDR3, a read error is the likely cause. The V gene is TRBV27, the J gene TRBJ1-5, with 7 bases fitting TRBD1. From germline, CDR1 is MNHEY and CDR2 SMNVEV (reference sequence). The V gene end was trimmed by 6 bases and the J gene end by 5 bases; junction bases not matched to a gene: 4. CDR3 size: 13 residues. This chain's CDR3 is CASRRDSHQPQHL. CDR3 DNA: TGTGCCAGCAGACGGGACAGCCATCAGCCCCAGCATCTT.

This clonotype appeared a few times. The chain links TRBV13 to TRBJ2-2; 9 bases fit TRBD2. The J segment lost 0 bases and the V segment lost 2 bases, leaving 4 bases of the junction unmatched. The germline CDR1 and CDR2 sequences are PRHDT and FYEKMQ (reference sequence). The CDR3 extends over 17 amino acids. CDR3 sequence: CASSLFSGGANTGELFF. The CDR3 nucleotides read TGTGCCAGCAGCTTATTTAGCGGGGGCGCGAACACCGGGGAGCTGTTTTTT.

This clonotype was detected many times. This rearrangement joins TRBV20-1 to TRBJ1-5, with TRBD1 matching over 8 bases. This CDR3 is 14 amino acids long. Per the germline V gene, CDR1 is DFQATT and CDR2 is SNEGSKA (reference sequence). The V segment lost 1 base and the J segment 7 bases; nucleotides outside the gene matches: 6. CDR3 sequence reads: CSARGQGLGQPQHF. The CDR3 DNA follows: TGCAGTGCTAGAGGACAGGGGCTCGGACAGCCCCAGCATTTT.

This clonotype was seen many times. The V gene is TRBV30, the J gene TRBJ1-2; 10 bases align to TRBD1. Germline values: CDR1 GTSNPN, CDR2 SVGIG (reference sequence). V dropped 3 bases and J dropped 8; count of bases not matched to a gene: 6. The CDR3 is made up of 13 amino acids. CDR3 sequence: CAWSRDRGRGYTF. The CDR3 nucleotides are TGTGCCTGGAGCCGGGACAGGGGACGGGGCTACACCTTC. The whole variable domain, remainder taken from reference TRBV30 and TRBJ1-2, is SQTIHQWPATLVQPVGSPLSLECTVEGTSNPNLYWYRQAAGRGLQLLFYSVGIGQISSEVPQNLSASRPQDRQFILSSKKLLLSDSGFYLCAWSRDRGRGYTFGSGTRLTVV.

This clonotype was picked up many times. V usage is TRBV7-8 and J usage is TRBJ1-1; 9 bases line up with TRBD1. The V segment lost 5 bases and the J segment 0 bases; nucleotides outside the gene matches: 7. The CDR3 runs 16 residues. CDR1 and CDR2 (germline): SGHVS, FQNEAQ. The CDR3 nucleotides read TGTGCCAGCAGCGAGGACAGGGGTTCGGTGAACACTGAAGCTTTCTTT. It translates to CASSEDRGSVNTEAFF.

This clonotype was counted at least ten times. The chain combines TRBV6-2 or TRBV6-3 with TRBJ1-5; D is uncertain. The V gene's germline CDR1 is MNHEY and CDR2 SVGEGT. Trimming stripped 7 bases from V and 0 bases from J, with 16 bases between. The CDR3 is 16 residues long. The CDR3 protein is CASTQHWQVSNQPQHF. The CDR3 bases are TGTGCCAGCACCCAACATTGGCAGGTTAGCAATCAGCCCCAGCATTTT.

Ten or more counts support this clonotype. The chain employs TRBV7-3 and TRBJ2-2; 12 bases line up with TRBD2. The CDR3 covers 16 residues. With 4 bases clipped from V and 5 bases from J, the junction kept 5 bases outside the gene matches. Germline V gene sequence: CDR1 SGHTA, CDR2 FQGTGA. The chain's CDR3 is CASSSTSGGRTGELFF. The CDR3 DNA reads TGTGCCAGCAGCTCGACTAGCGGGGGACGAACCGGGGAGCTGTTTTTT. Complete variable domain (other parts from reference TRBV7-3 and TRBJ2-2): GAGVSQTPSNKVTEKGKYVELRCDPISGHTALYWYRQSLGQGPEFLIYFQGTGAADDSGLPNDRFFAVRPEGSVSTLKIQRTERGDSAVYLCASSSTSGGRTGELFFGEGSRLTVL.

This clonotype was seen at least ten times. At one end the junction does not follow the germline gene, possibly because of a read error. The chain couples TRBV12-5 to TRBJ2-2; D may correspond to TRBD1 or TRBD2 (5 bases each). This CDR3 is built from 15 residues. CDR1 is LGHNT, CDR2 FRNRAP, per germline. This chain's CDR3 is CARQSGTTNSGELFF. Here the CDR3 DNA reads TGTGCTAGGCAATCCGGGACCACAAACAGCGGGGAGCTGTTTTTT.